The 8 T cell receptor beta chains below were found in one sample sequenced in a study of early T cells in non-severe SARS-CoV-2 infection. In TCRdb, the 5' RACE reads were re-called with MiXCR into one record per CDR3 protein. The sample contains tens of thousands of distinct CDR3 sequences, around 6.6% of which appear only once. The specimen was whole blood, collected at baseline. These receptors were collected from an adult who was a healthcare worker with PCR-confirmed SARS-CoV-2 infection or an uninfected control (not recorded which).

This clonotype was seen ten or more times. The chain is built from TRBV11-2 and TRBJ1-1, with D hard to call. CDR3 size: 12 residues. The germline V gene has CDR1 SGHAT and CDR2 FQNNGV. The germline V and J ends were trimmed by 3 bases and 6 bases, with 8 bases remaining between them. The CDR3 loop reads CASSFTAAEAFF. CDR3 DNA sequence: TGTGCCAGCAGCTTTACAGCGGCTGAAGCTTTCTTT.

In this sample, this clonotype turned up many times. This sequence joins TRBV28 and TRBJ2-7; TRBD2 is a possible D gene (6 bases). V was trimmed by 4 bases and J by 2 bases, leaving 18 bases between them. CDR1 and CDR2 from the germline V gene are MDHEN and SYDVKM. CDR3 size: 16 residues. CDR3 nucleotide sequence: TGTGCCAGCAGTTCCCCTTGGGGGGAGTCACCCTACGAGCAGTACTTC. It translates to CASSSPWGESPYEQYF.

The sample holds many counts of this clonotype. V gene TRBV20-1 combines with J gene TRBJ2-5, with TRBD2 matching over 9 bases. The length of the CDR3 is 15 residues. Germline-derived CDR1 and CDR2 are DFQATT and SNEGSKA (reference sequence). Trimming cost V 0 bases and J 3 bases; bases outside gene matches: 5. CDR3: CSARDLAGPKETQYF. DNA for the CDR3: TGCAGTGCTAGAGACCTAGCGGGGCCTAAAGAGACCCAGTACTTC.

This clonotype was found a few times. The chain employs TRBV6-6 and TRBJ1-2, with D possibly TRBD1 on 6 matching bases. V was cut by 7 bases and J by 5 bases, with 29 bases left in between. This CDR3 is 18 amino acids long. Germline CDR1 is MNHNY and CDR2 is SVGAGI (reference sequence). CDR3: CASTLPGGAWGSEYGYTF. DNA for the CDR3: TGTGCCAGCACCTTACCCGGGGGCGCTTGGGGTTCGGAGTATGGCTACACCTTC.

This clonotype was detected many times. This rearrangement joins TRBV21-1 to TRBJ2-1; the table calls TRBD1, which could not be checked here. TRBV21-1 is reported as a pseudogene. The CDR3 runs to 12 residues. CDR3 sequence reads: CASSATGQGQFF. Written as DNA, the CDR3 is TGTGCCAGCAGCGCAACAGGACAGGGACAGTTCTTC.

The sample holds many counts of this clonotype. The rearrangement links TRBV10-3 to TRBJ2-3; 11 nucleotides agree with TRBD2. Germline lookup yields CDR1 ENHRY and CDR2 SYGVKD. The ends lost 11 bases at V and 6 bases at J; junction bases unmatched: 10. CDR3 length: 14 amino acids. CDR3 loop: CAVGSGGASDTQYF. The CDR3 DNA sequence: TGTGCCGTCGGTAGCGGGGGGGCATCTGATACGCAGTATTTT.

This clonotype was recorded many times. The chain links TRBV20-1 to TRBJ1-1, with TRBD1 matching 8 bases. The CDR3 sequence is 15 residues long. Germline CDR1 and CDR2: DFQATT and SNEGSKA (reference sequence). Trimming took 0 bases from V and 1 from J; bases not matched to a gene: 4. The CDR3 spells CSARETGVRNTEAFF. The DNA for the CDR3 is TGCAGTGCTAGAGAGACAGGGGTTAGGAACACTGAAGCTTTCTTT.

This clonotype has a handful of counts. The rearrangement uses TRBV24-1 and TRBJ1-2; 7 positions agree with TRBD1. CDR3 length: 13 amino acids. CDR1 is KGHDR and CDR2 is SFDVKD in the germline V gene. V shed 7 bases and J 8 bases; nucleotides not matched to a gene: 9. The CDR3 region is CATRGRDRIGYTF. The CDR3 DNA is TGTGCCACCAGGGGCCGGGACAGAATCGGCTACACCTTC.